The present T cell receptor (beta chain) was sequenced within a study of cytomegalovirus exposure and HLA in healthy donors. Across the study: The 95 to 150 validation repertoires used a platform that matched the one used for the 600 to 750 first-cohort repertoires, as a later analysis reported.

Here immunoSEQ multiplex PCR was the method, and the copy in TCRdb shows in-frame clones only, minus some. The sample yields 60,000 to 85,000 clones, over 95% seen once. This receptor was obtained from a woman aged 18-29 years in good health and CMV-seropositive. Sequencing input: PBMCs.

CDR3 loop: CASSLQYEQYF. Here the CDR3 DNA reads TGTGCCAGCAGCCTACAATACGAGCAGTACTTC. The chain employs TRBV14 and TRBJ2-7; D is undetermined. From germline, CDR1 is SGHDN and CDR2 FVKESK. V lost 4 bases to trimming and J lost 4 bases, with 5 bases between them. The CDR3 runs to 11 residues.